The sequence of this T cell receptor (beta chain) was determined in a study of blood T cell repertoires in COVID-19. For the study at large: Specimens from acute and convalescent COVID-19 originated in the United States, Italy and Spain. T cells, B-cell-depleted T cells, or PBMCs provided the cDNA or gDNA that served as material.

This clone is a singleton in its sample. In the original workflow: Reference gene primer amplification gave estimated nucleated cell counts. Generated by immunoSEQ multiplex PCR, the TCRdb table keeps only in-frame clones and is missing some. Clone size and V and J calls were adopted from that table, with D and trimming inferred from the DNA. The table shows around 190,000 clones, with less than 80% occurring only once. The germline V gene has CDR1 KGHSH and CDR2 LQKENI. The CDR3 is 14 amino acids. Between the trimmed V and J ends, which lost 3 bases and 5 bases, there was a span of 13 bases. The sample comprised peripheral blood. The rearrangement links TRBV18 to TRBJ1-1, with D perhaps matching TRBD1 (5 bases). This receptor was taken from a woman aged 45-60 years with acute or convalescent COVID-19. CDR3 DNA sequence: TGTGCCAGCTCACCGAACGGGGAGGGGACTGAAGCTTTCTTT. Its protein is CASSPNGEGTEAFF.